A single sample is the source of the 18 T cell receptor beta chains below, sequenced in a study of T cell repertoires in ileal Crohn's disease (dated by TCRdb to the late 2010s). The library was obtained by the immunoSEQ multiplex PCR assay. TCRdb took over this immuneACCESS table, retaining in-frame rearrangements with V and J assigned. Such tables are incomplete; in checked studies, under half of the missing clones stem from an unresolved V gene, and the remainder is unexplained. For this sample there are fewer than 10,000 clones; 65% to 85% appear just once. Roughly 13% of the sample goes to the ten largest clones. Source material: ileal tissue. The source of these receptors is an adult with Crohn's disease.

The CDR3 sequence is CAWSVLVTTDTQYF. The DNA of the CDR3 is TGTGCCTGGAGTGTACTTGTAACTACAGATACGCAGTATTTT. V is TRBV30 and J is TRBJ2-3; D remains ambiguous. Germline CDR1 is GTSNPN and CDR2 is SVGIG (reference sequence). V lost 0 bases, J lost 3 bases, and 10 bases lay in between. The CDR3 extends over 14 amino acids.

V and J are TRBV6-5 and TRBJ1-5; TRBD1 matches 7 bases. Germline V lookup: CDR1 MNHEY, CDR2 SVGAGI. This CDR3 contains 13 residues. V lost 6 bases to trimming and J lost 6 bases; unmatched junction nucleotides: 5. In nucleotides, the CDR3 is TGTGCCAGCAGAGACAGGGACGGTCAGCCCCAGCATTTT. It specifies CASRDRDGQPQHF.

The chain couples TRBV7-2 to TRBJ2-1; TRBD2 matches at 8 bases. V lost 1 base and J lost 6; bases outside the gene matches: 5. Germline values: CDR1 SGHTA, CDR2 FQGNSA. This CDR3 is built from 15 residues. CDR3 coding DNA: TGTGCCAGCAGCTTAGTCGGGACTAGTAGCAATGAGCAGTTCTTC. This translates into CASSLVGTSSNEQFF.

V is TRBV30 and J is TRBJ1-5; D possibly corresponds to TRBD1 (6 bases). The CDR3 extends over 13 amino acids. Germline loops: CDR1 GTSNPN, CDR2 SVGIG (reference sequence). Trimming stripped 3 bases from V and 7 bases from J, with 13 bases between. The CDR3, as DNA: TGTGCCTGGAGACAGGGATTCGGGCAGCCCCAGCATTTT. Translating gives CAWRQGFGQPQHF.

This CDR3 reads CASSPQQGRITEAFF. DNA for the CDR3: TGTGCCAGCAGCCCCCAACAGGGGCGGATCACTGAAGCTTTCTTT. The chain employs TRBV7-3 and TRBJ1-1; 7 bases are shared with TRBD1. CDR3 length equals 15 residues. Trimming removed 5 bases from V and 4 bases from J; junction bases left unmatched: 10. Germline V lookup: CDR1 SGHTA, CDR2 FQGTGA.

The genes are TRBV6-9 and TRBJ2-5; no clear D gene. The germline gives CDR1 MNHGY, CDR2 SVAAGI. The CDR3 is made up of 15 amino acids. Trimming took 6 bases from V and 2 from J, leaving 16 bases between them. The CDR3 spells CASRAGRIRQETQYF. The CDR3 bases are TGTGCCAGCAGGGCCGGCAGGATAAGGCAAGAGACCCAGTACTTC.

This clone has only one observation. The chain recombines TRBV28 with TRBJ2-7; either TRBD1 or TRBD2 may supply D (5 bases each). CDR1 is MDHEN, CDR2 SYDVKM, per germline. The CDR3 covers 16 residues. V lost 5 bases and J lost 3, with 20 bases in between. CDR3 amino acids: CASSIPGRRNGYEQYF. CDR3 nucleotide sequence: TGTGCCAGCAGTATCCCGGGACGGCGGAATGGCTACGAGCAGTACTTC.

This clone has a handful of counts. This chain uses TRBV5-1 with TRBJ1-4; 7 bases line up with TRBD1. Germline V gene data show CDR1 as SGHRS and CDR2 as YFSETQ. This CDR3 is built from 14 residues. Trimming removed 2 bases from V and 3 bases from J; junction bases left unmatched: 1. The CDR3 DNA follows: TGCGCCAGCAGCTTCACAGGGGCTAATGAAAAACTGTTTTTT. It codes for CASSFTGANEKLFF.

DNA of the CDR3: TGCGCCAGCAGGCCTAGCGGCTCCTACGAGCAGTACTTC. Translation gives CASRPSGSYEQYF. The chain employs TRBV5-1 and TRBJ2-7, with TRBD2 matching over 7 bases. With 5 bases clipped from V and 0 bases from J, the junction kept 2 bases outside the gene matches. Germline assignment: CDR1 SGHRS and CDR2 YFSETQ. The CDR3 extends over 13 amino acids.

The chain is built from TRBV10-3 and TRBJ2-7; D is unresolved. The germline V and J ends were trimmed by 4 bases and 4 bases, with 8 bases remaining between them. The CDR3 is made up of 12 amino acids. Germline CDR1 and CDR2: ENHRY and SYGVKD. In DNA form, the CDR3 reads TGTGCCATCAGTGTTAACGGGTACGAGCAGTACTTC. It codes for CAISVNGYEQYF.

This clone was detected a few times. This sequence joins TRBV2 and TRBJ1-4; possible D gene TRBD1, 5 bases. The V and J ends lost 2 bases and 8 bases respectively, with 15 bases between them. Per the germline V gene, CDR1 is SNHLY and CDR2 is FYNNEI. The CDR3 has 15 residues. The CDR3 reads CASSERGQGSEKLFF. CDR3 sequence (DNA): TGTGCCAGCAGTGAAAGAGGGCAGGGAAGCGAAAAACTGTTTTTT.

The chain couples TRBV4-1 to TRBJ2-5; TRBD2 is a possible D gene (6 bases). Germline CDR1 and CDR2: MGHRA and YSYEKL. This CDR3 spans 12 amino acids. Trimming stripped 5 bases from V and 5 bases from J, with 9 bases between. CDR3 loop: CASSGRGETQYF. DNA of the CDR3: TGCGCCAGCAGCGGACGGGGGGAGACCCAGTACTTC.

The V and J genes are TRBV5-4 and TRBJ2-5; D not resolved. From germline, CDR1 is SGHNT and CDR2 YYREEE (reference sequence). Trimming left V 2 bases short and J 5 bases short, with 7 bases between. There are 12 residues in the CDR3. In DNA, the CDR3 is TGTGCCAGCAGCTTCCGTGGGGAGACCCAGTACTTC. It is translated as CASSFRGETQYF.

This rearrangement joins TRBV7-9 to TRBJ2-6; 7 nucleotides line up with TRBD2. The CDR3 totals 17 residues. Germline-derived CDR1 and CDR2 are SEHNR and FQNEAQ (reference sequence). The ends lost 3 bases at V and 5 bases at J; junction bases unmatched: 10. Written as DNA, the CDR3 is TGTGCCAGCAGCTTCCCCAGTTGGGGGGGTAGGGCCAACGTCCTGACTTTC. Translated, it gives CASSFPSWGGRANVLTF.

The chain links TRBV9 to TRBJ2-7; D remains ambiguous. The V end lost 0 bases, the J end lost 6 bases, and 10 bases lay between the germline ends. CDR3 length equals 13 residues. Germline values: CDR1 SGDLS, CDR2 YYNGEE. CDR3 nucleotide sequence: TGTGCCAGCAGCGTAGCGGTCCGCGGCGAGCAGTACTTC. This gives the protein CASSVAVRGEQYF. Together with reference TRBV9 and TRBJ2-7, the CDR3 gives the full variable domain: DSGVTQTPKHLITATGQRVTLRCSPRSGDLSVYWYQQSLDQGLQFLIQYYNGEERAKGNILERFSAQQFPDLHSELNLSSLELGDSALYFCASSVAVRGEQYFGPGTRLTVT.

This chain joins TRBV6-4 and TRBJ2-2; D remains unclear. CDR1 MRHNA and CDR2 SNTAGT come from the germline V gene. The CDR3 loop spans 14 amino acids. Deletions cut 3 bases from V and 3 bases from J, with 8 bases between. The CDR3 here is CASSEVPDTGELFF. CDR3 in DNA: TGTGCCAGCAGTGAGGTCCCGGACACCGGGGAGCTGTTTTTT.

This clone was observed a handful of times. The CDR3 loop reads CASSQAGTGNYGYTF. CDR3 DNA: TGTGCCAGCAGCCAAGCTGGGACTGGTAACTATGGCTACACCTTC. This sequence joins TRBV14 and TRBJ1-2, with D possibly matching TRBD1 (5 bases). The germline V and J ends were trimmed by 1 base and 1 base, with 10 bases remaining between them. CDR3 length: 15 residues. CDR1 SGHDN and CDR2 FVKESK come from the germline V gene.

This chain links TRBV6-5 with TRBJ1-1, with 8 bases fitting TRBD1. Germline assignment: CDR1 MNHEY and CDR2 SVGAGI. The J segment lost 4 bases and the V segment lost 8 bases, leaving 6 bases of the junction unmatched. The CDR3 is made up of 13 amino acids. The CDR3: CASQATGGTEAFF. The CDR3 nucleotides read TGTGCCAGCCAAGCTACAGGGGGCACTGAAGCTTTCTTT.